This TCR beta chain is from a study of T cell repertoires in cytomegalovirus infection. Notes on the study in general: Ex vivo responses were dominated by HLA-C-restricted CMV-specific TCR beta clonotypes.

The CDR3 length is 16 residues. The junction had 11 bases not matched to a gene; V was cut back by 6 bases and J by 2 bases. Germline loops: CDR1 SNHLY, CDR2 FYNNEI. About this clonotype itself: Its antigen is currently unknown.

TCRdb independently ran MiXCR on the reads; one entry per CDR3 protein. The table has fewer than 300,000 distinct CDR3 sequences, roughly 24% seen once; the top ten hold about 15%. The rearrangement links TRBV2 to TRBJ2-7, with TRBD2 matching 9 bases. The sequenced sample was PBMCs. This TCR came from a human donor in good health (CMV status not recorded). Some clones in this sample may be carry-over from other donors' samples. CDR3 sequence reads: CASRGLATLQAYEQYF. The CDR3 nucleotides are TGTGCCAGCAGGGGACTAGCTACCCTCCAAGCCTACGAGCAGTACTTC.